This T cell receptor (beta chain) was documented in a study of PD-L1 blockade in urothelial cancer. Whole-study context: Researchers found blood samples held a median of 141,255 T cells.

This clone has only one observation. Data came from immunoSEQ multiplex PCR; TCRdb stores just in-frame clones and leaves some out. In the table there are 45,000 to 60,000 clones, over 75% of which are singletons. Germline CDR1 and CDR2: SGDLS and YYNGEE. The CDR3 has 17 residues. With 4 bases clipped from V and 5 bases from J, the junction kept 12 bases outside the gene matches. The source was PBMCs, collected around atezolizumab (anti-PD-L1) treatment. The V gene is TRBV9, the J gene TRBJ2-1; 10 nucleotides line up with TRBD2. The receptor was derived from a middle-aged man with urothelial cancer. The CDR3 here is CASSPRAAGGPDNEQFF. The CDR3, as DNA: TGTGCCAGCAGCCCTCGTGCAGCGGGAGGGCCCGACAATGAGCAGTTCTTC. Combining the CDR3 with reference TRBV9 and TRBJ2-1 gives the whole variable domain DSGVTQTPKHLITATGQRVTLRCSPRSGDLSVYWYQQSLDQGLQFLIQYYNGEERAKGNILERFSAQQFPDLHSELNLSSLELGDSALYFCASSPRAAGGPDNEQFFGPGTRLTVL.